The next 14 T cell receptor beta chains were all read from a single sample in a study of chemoradiotherapy in HPV16-positive cancers. The data were produced by immunoSEQ multiplex PCR, yet TCRdb's version contains in-frame clones alone and is incomplete. The profile shows approximately 34,000 clones, 89% of them singletons. This material consisted of blood, taken from a patient who underwent chemoradiotherapy. The receptors here all came from a human donor with HPV-associated anogenital cancer.

V gene TRBV10-3 combines with J gene TRBJ1-4; D remains ambiguous. The V end lost 4 bases, the J end lost 2 bases, and 11 bases lay between the germline ends. The CDR3 sequence is 15 residues long. In germline, CDR1 is ENHRY, CDR2 SYGVKD. The CDR3 region is CAISARPQTNEKLFF. DNA of the CDR3: TGTGCCATCAGTGCTCGTCCGCAGACTAATGAAAAACTGTTTTTT.

The table lists this clone with a count of one. The chain combines TRBV4-3 with TRBJ2-3, with 11 bases fitting TRBD2. The CDR3 extends over 15 amino acids. Germline V gives CDR1 LGHNA, CDR2 YSLEER. Losses at the gene ends were 0 bases for V and 6 bases for J; bases not matched to a gene: 2. The CDR3 DNA sequence: TGCGCCAGCAGCCAAGATTCTAGCGGGAGGGATACGCAGTATTTT. It codes for CASSQDSSGRDTQYF.

The chain is built from TRBV9 and TRBJ1-5, with D maybe TRBD1 (6 bases). The CDR3 runs to 13 residues. Germline CDR1 SGDLS, CDR2 YYNGEE. Trimming took off 4 bases at V and 9 bases at J, with 14 bases between the two ends. The CDR3 DNA reads TGTGCCAGCAGCAGAGAAGCCAGGGGGCCCCAGCATTTT. It yields the protein CASSREARGPQHF.

The rearrangement uses TRBV27 and TRBJ2-5, with 13 bases that match TRBD2. Germline trimming cut 10 bases from V and 5 bases from J; bases unmatched to any gene: 25. Germline values: CDR1 MNHEY, CDR2 SMNVEV (reference sequence). The CDR3 length is 20 residues. Written as DNA, the CDR3 is TGTGCCAACTCAGGACAGTTACTAGCGGGGGGGCAAATTTGTACGGAGACCCAGTACTTC. This translates into CANSGQLLAGGQICTETQYF.

The table lists this clone with a few counts. The rearrangement joins TRBV5-1 to TRBJ1-4; 7 bases are a match to TRBD1. J was trimmed by 3 bases and V by 4 bases; bases with no gene match: 3. Germline-derived CDR1 and CDR2 are SGHRS and YFSETQ. CDR3 size: 14 residues. CDR3 sequence (DNA): TGCGCCAGCAGCCGGGACAGAGCTAATGAAAAACTGTTTTTT. This encodes CASSRDRANEKLFF.

Only a few counts were recorded for this clone. The chain couples TRBV5-3 to TRBJ2-1; a possible D gene is TRBD2 (6 bases). TRBV5-3 carries the ORF label, with uncertain function. The CDR3 length is 13 residues. Trimming left V 3 bases short and J 12 bases short, with 16 bases between. CDR3 coding DNA: TGTGCCAGAAGCTGTACCGGGACTCCCCCGCAGTTCTTC. The encoded protein is CARSCTGTPPQFF.

The chain carries TRBV6-5 and TRBJ2-4; unclear D gene. There are 13 residues in the CDR3. With 2 bases removed from V and 0 bases from J, the gap between germline ends came to 2 bases. Germline-derived CDR1 and CDR2 are MNHEY and SVGAGI. Here the CDR3 DNA reads TGTGCCAGCAGTTACCAAGCCAAAAACATTCAGTACTTC. It yields the protein CASSYQAKNIQYF.

This chain links TRBV4-2 with TRBJ1-2; 9 bases match TRBD1. Germline assignment: CDR1 LGHNA and CDR2 YNFKEQ. V shed 3 bases and J 4 bases; nucleotides not matched to a gene: 6. This CDR3 region has 15 residues. In nucleotides, the CDR3 is TGTGCCAGCAGCCAGGAGCGACAGGGGGTCTATGGCTACACCTTC. Encoded protein: CASSQERQGVYGYTF.

The rearrangement links TRBV7-7 to TRBJ2-1, with a weak D call TRBD2 (7 bases). This CDR3 has 15 amino acids. The V gene's germline CDR1 is SSHAT and CDR2 FNYEAQ (reference sequence). V was clipped by 3 bases and J by 2 bases, with 11 bases between them. DNA for the CDR3: TGTGCCAGCAGCTTGGGAGGGGGGGCCTACAATGAGCAGTTCTTC. Its translation: CASSLGGGAYNEQFF.

The chain carries TRBV14 and TRBJ2-1; 8 bases agree with TRBD2. Looked up from germline, CDR1 is SGHDN and CDR2 is FVKESK. Unmatched junction bases numbered 1, after V lost 0 bases and J lost 12 bases. CDR3 length: 12 residues. In DNA form, the CDR3 reads TGTGCCAGCAGCCAAGAGGGACTAGTGCAGTTCTTC. Translating it yields CASSQEGLVQFF.

The chain has TRBV6-1 and TRBJ2-2; a possible D gene is TRBD1 (5 bases). The V gene's germline CDR1 is MNHNS and CDR2 SASEGT. The CDR3 spans 13 residues. The V and J ends lost 7 bases and 6 bases respectively, with 12 bases between them. CDR3 nucleotides: TGTGCCAGCATCCCCAGGGTGGCCGGGGAGCTGTTTTTT. This translates into CASIPRVAGELFF.

The gene calls are TRBV7-2 and TRBJ1-1; 8 bases line up with TRBD1. Germline CDR1 and CDR2: SGHTA and FQGNSA. The V segment lost 5 bases and the J segment 5 bases; nucleotides outside the gene matches: 4. CDR3 length: 13 residues. Here the CDR3 reads CASSRTGWTEAFF. Written as DNA, the CDR3 is TGTGCCAGCAGCCGGACAGGGTGGACTGAAGCTTTCTTT.

The J gene is TRBJ2-2, the V gene TRBV19, with 13 bases that match TRBD2. The CDR3 loop spans 16 amino acids. J was trimmed by 13 bases and V by 5 bases; bases with no gene match: 13. Germline V gene sequence: CDR1 LNHDA, CDR2 SQIVND (reference sequence). The CDR3 DNA reads as TGTGCCAGTAGTCCCACTAGCGGGGGGGCTCTCTTGGGGCTGTTTTTT. Residues: CASSPTSGGALLGLFF.

The CDR3 is CASSGQSSYSGNTIYF. The CDR3 nucleotides read TGTGCCAGCAGCGGACAGAGCTCCTACTCTGGAAACACCATATATTTT. V is TRBV7-9 and J is TRBJ1-3, with a weak D call TRBD1 (6 bases). The length of the CDR3 is 16 residues. From germline, CDR1 is SEHNR and CDR2 FQNEAQ (reference sequence). V lost 5 bases and J 0 bases, leaving 14 bases between the germline ends. Looking up the rest from reference TRBV7-9 and TRBJ1-3 gives the full variable domain: DTGVSQNPRHKITKRGQNVTFRCDPISEHNRLYWYRQTLGQGPEFLTYFQNEAQLEKSRLLSDRFSAERPKGSFSTLEIQRTEQGDSAMYLCASSGQSSYSGNTIYFGEGSWLTVV.